This entry features one T cell receptor beta chain sequence. The antigen is undetermined. This entry comes from a study of OX40 agonist ivuxolimab in advanced cancers. Findings of the study overall: Doses of 0.1 to 3.0 mg/kg were accompanied by clonal expansion of CD4+ and CD8+ blood T cells by week 6. Some of the nonresponding patients also showed low levels of normalized T-cell clonal expansion. In CD8+ T cells, expanded clones were on average more numerous than in CD4+.

Here immunoSEQ multiplex PCR was the method, and the copy in TCRdb shows in-frame clones only, minus some. The table lists tens of thousands of clones, around 92% of them singletons, with about an eighth in the top ten. The CDR3 loop spans 14 amino acids. The V gene's germline CDR1 is SQVTM and CDR2 ANQGSEA. V gave up 4 bases and J gave up 0 bases, with 12 bases separating them. Blood got drawn at baseline, again on cycle 4 day 1, and then on cycle 7 day 1. The chain has TRBV29-1 and TRBJ1-2; tentatively, D is TRBD1 (6 bases). The receptor was derived from an adult with an advanced solid tumor such as melanoma, head and neck, liver or kidney cancer. The sample consisted of CD4+ or CD8+ T cells sorted from blood, taken in a trial of the OX40 agonist ivuxolimab. CDR3 protein: CSVATGLPNYGYTF. The CDR3 bases are TGCAGCGTTGCCACAGGGTTGCCTAACTATGGCTACACCTTC.